The subject of this entry is one T cell receptor beta chain. The antigen is unknown. This sample was taken from a study of cytomegalovirus exposure and HLA in healthy donors. Study findings and constraints: A later analysis showed HLA-associated TCR beta chains outstripping equally common others in clonal expansion. The analysis excluded some indistinguishable V segments, including TRBV6-2 and TRBV6-3. Among TCR beta chains, those listed as cytomegalovirus-associated numbered fewer than 200.

This CDR3 is built from 14 residues. The germline V and J ends were trimmed by 5 bases and 5 bases, with 15 bases remaining between them. Germline lookup yields CDR1 SGHTA and CDR2 FQGNSA. 60 Vbeta and 13 Jbeta primers were used in PCR. Clones were read by immunoSEQ multiplex PCR, and TCRdb kept only the in-frame ones, dropping some. The repertoire holds under 200,000 clones, with about 70% as singletons. The specimen was PBMCs. The chain carries TRBV7-2 and TRBJ2-5; no firm D call. The TCR was taken from a woman aged 40 to 49 in good health and CMV-seropositive. This chain's CDR3 is CASSGGSVRETQYF. CDR3 coding DNA: TGTGCCAGCAGCGGTGGGTCTGTCAGGGAGACCCAGTACTTC.